By sample share, the clone carrying this T cell receptor delta chain is hyperexpanded. This specimen includes other DNA sequences encoding the same CDR3. The J segment lost 0 bases and the V segment lost 0 bases, leaving 3 bases of the junction unmatched. CDR1 is GEAIGNYY and CDR2 is EKD in the germline V gene. The CDR3 sequence is 15 residues long. The source of the sample is a study of gamma-delta T cells after stem cell transplantation. TCRdb applied CATT to the RT-PCR reads for clone calling. In the table there are approximately 1,400 delta-chain clones, 4.5% to 7% of which are singletons. This sequence was found in a human donor. It is not recorded whose cells these are; they may come from a transplant donor. V usage is TRDV2 and J usage is TRDJ1, with 7 nucleotides matching TRDD3. Source material: gamma-delta T cells. As DNA, the CDR3 is TGTGCCTGTGACACCGTGGGGGACTACACCGATAAACTCATCTTT. This codes for CACDTVGDYTDKLIF.